These 15 T cell receptor beta chains share one sample of origin, sequenced in a study of response to subunit inactivated influenza vaccine. TCRdb re-called the RT-PCR reads with MiXCR, one entry per CDR3 protein. Here the sample spans about 520,000 distinct CDR3 sequences, 6% to 9% being singletons. The sample consisted of PBMCs from blood, taken 23 months after vaccination. These receptors all come from a man aged 50-75 years who received an inactivated influenza vaccine.

This clonotype has a handful of counts. The chain carries TRBV5-1 and TRBJ2-5; perhaps TRBD1 as D (6 bases). V dropped 4 bases and J dropped 6 bases, with 22 bases sitting between them. The V gene's germline CDR1 is SGHRS and CDR2 YFSETQ. There are 16 residues in the CDR3. The CDR3 DNA reads as TGCGCCAGCAGCCCAGGGGACGGCGGCCCTTCCCAGACCCAGTACTTC. Protein product: CASSPGDGGPSQTQYF.

The chain carries TRBV7-8 and TRBJ1-4; D uncertain. The germline gives CDR1 SGHVS, CDR2 FQNEAQ. The V end lost 3 bases, the J end lost 0 bases, and 8 bases lay between the germline ends. CDR3 size: 15 residues. The CDR3 DNA reads as TGTGCCAGCAGCTTCTACCGTGCAACTAATGAAAAACTGTTTTTT. It specifies CASSFYRATNEKLFF.

This clonotype was counted a few times. V gene TRBV21-1 combines with J gene TRBJ2-4; the D call of TRBD1 is as the table states it, not checked on the DNA. TRBV21-1 is a pseudogene locus. The CDR3 loop spans 12 amino acids. The CDR3 region is CASSNVGGIQNF. As DNA, the CDR3 is TGTGCCAGCAGCAATGTTGGGGGAATTCAGAACTTC.

This clonotype was detected a few times. The CDR3 is CASSLTRGQGDTQYF. Here the CDR3 DNA reads TGTGCCAGCAGCTTGACGCGGGGTCAAGGCGATACGCAGTATTTT. J is TRBJ2-3 and V is TRBV5-6; tentatively, D is TRBD2 (6 bases). CDR3 length equals 15 residues. Germline CDR1 is SGHDT and CDR2 is YYEEEE. Trimming removed 1 base from V and 6 bases from J, with 15 bases in between.

This clonotype was found a few times. This chain uses TRBV27 with TRBJ1-1; perhaps TRBD1 as D (5 bases). This CDR3 comprises 17 residues. Between the trimmed V and J ends, which lost 3 bases and 0 bases, there was a span of 17 bases. CDR1 is MNHEY and CDR2 is SMNVEV in the germline V gene (reference sequence). As DNA, the CDR3 is TGTGCCAGCAGTTTCAGAATGCCTGGGGGGGTGAACACTGAAGCTTTCTTT. Translated, it gives CASSFRMPGGVNTEAFF.

This clonotype appeared many times. This chain connects TRBV10-3 to TRBJ2-5; 9 bases map to TRBD1. Germline CDR1 is ENHRY and CDR2 is SYGVKD. The CDR3 is 13 amino acids. V lost 6 bases, J lost 5 bases, and 4 bases stayed unmatched. CDR3: CAISRDRGETQYF. The CDR3 coding sequence is TGTGCCATCAGCCGAGACAGGGGGGAGACCCAGTACTTC.

This clonotype was counted at least ten times. V usage is TRBV12-3 or TRBV12-4 and J usage is TRBJ2-6, with unresolved D. V was clipped by 3 bases and J by 0 bases, with 12 bases between them. The CDR3 totals 17 residues. The CDR3 here is CASSFSSGSSGANVLTF. CDR3 nucleotide sequence: TGTGCCAGCAGTTTCAGTTCAGGCAGCTCTGGGGCCAACGTCCTGACTTTC.

The chain links TRBV30 to TRBJ1-6; D ambiguous. CDR3 size: 14 residues. Trimming removed 0 bases at V and 7 bases at J, with 10 bases between. Germline CDR1 is GTSNPN and CDR2 is SVGIG (reference sequence). The CDR3 region is CAWSVWVQNSPLHF. CDR3 sequence (DNA): TGTGCCTGGAGTGTCTGGGTCCAAAATTCACCCCTCCACTTT.

This chain uses TRBV15 with TRBJ2-1, with 10 bases identical to TRBD2. The CDR3 is made up of 16 amino acids. In germline, CDR1 is LNHNV, CDR2 YYDKDF (reference sequence). The junction had 3 bases not matched to a gene; V was cut back by 0 bases and J by 4 bases. In DNA, the CDR3 is TGTGCCACCAGCAGAGAGGGGACTAGCGTTTACAATGAGCAGTTCTTC. This encodes CATSREGTSVYNEQFF.

In its sample, this clonotype was seen many times. V usage is TRBV7-9 and J usage is TRBJ2-5; D is undetermined. This CDR3 contains 15 residues. Looked up from germline, CDR1 is SEHNR and CDR2 is FQNEAQ (reference sequence). Trimming took off 2 bases at V and 5 bases at J, with 15 bases between the two ends. As DNA, the CDR3 is TGTGCCAGCAGCTTAAGTTTTCCGGTGTGGGAGACCCAGTACTTC. It encodes CASSLSFPVWETQYF.

This clonotype appeared a few times. The V call is TRBV7-8, the J call TRBJ1-5; a possible D gene is TRBD1 (6 bases). V lost 5 bases and J 0 bases, leaving 14 bases between the germline ends. This CDR3 comprises 16 residues. The germline V gene has CDR1 SGHVS and CDR2 FQNEAQ. CDR3 coding DNA: TGTGCCAGCAGCGTCGGGACACTCTATAGCAATCAGCCCCAGCATTTT. Its protein is CASSVGTLYSNQPQHF.

This clonotype has ten or more counts. This chain connects TRBV18 to TRBJ1-1, with 9 bases lining up with TRBD1. CDR3 length: 14 amino acids. V lost 8 bases, J lost 1 base, and 5 bases stayed unmatched. The germline V gene encodes CDR1 KGHSH and CDR2 LQKENI. CDR3 DNA: TGTGCCAGCAGCCCGACAGGGGGGAACACTGAAGCTTTCTTT. It encodes CASSPTGGNTEAFF.

The genes are TRBV9 and TRBJ2-2; 7 nucleotides line up with TRBD1. Germline CDR1 is SGDLS and CDR2 is YYNGEE. CDR3 length: 15 residues. V trimming: 5 bases; J trimming: 4 bases; junction bases outside the gene matches: 8. The CDR3 region has the DNA TGTGCCAGCAGACCGACAGGGCAGAGCACCGGGGAGCTGTTTTTT. Protein product: CASRPTGQSTGELFF.

The rearrangement links TRBV12-3 or TRBV12-4 to TRBJ1-6; 8 bases line up with TRBD1. The CDR3 is 15 residues long. V was pared by 2 bases and J by 10 bases, with 7 bases of the junction left unmatched. This CDR3 is CASSLSDRGSSPLHF. Here the CDR3 DNA reads TGTGCCAGCAGTTTATCCGACAGGGGATCCTCACCCCTCCACTTT.

The rearrangement links TRBV10-3 to TRBJ2-1; 10 nucleotides match TRBD2. The CDR3 extends over 14 amino acids. The germline gives CDR1 ENHRY, CDR2 SYGVKD. The V and J ends lost 3 bases and 8 bases, in that order; junction bases with no gene match: 4. The CDR3 is CAISDGLAGDEQFF. CDR3 nucleotide sequence: TGTGCCATCAGTGATGGGCTAGCGGGAGATGAGCAGTTCTTC.